The 12 T cell receptor beta chains below were found in one sample sequenced in a study of blood T cell repertoires in COVID-19. TCRdb's table, derived via immunoSEQ multiplex PCR, lists solely in-frame clones and lacks some. The sample has approximately 38,000 clones; roughly 80% are singletons. Sequenced material: peripheral blood. These receptors were obtained from a human donor with acute or convalescent COVID-19. The donor label of this sample is uncertain.

V usage is TRBV7-8 and J usage is TRBJ1-5; 7 positions agree with TRBD1. The CDR3 is 19 amino acids. From germline, CDR1 is SGHVS and CDR2 FQNEAQ. With V trimmed by 5 bases and J by 1 base, 17 bases remained unmatched. The CDR3 DNA reads as TGTGCCAGCAGCCCTAGGGCGTCACAGGGGCTAGACAGCAATCAGCCCCAGCATTTT. Protein: CASSPRASQGLDSNQPQHF.

The chain recombines TRBV7-9 with TRBJ1-1; D not certain. In germline, CDR1 is SEHNR, CDR2 FQNEAQ (reference sequence). The CDR3 runs 14 residues. Trimming shortened V by 5 bases and J by 0 bases, and 10 bases separated the two germline ends. As DNA, the CDR3 is TGTGCCAGCAGCCCTAGCAGAATGAACACTGAAGCTTTCTTT. Protein: CASSPSRMNTEAFF.

The rearrangement links TRBV18 to TRBJ2-4; tentatively, D is TRBD1 (6 bases). CDR3 length equals 16 residues. Germline V gene lookup returns CDR1 KGHSH and CDR2 LQKENI. The V end was cut by 4 bases, the J end by 0 bases, with 13 bases between. The CDR3 protein is CASSRNRDLAKNIQYF. The CDR3 coding sequence is TGTGCCAGCTCACGGAACAGGGACCTAGCCAAAAACATTCAGTACTTC.

The rearrangement links TRBV19 to TRBJ2-3, with TRBD2 identical over 9 bases. V lost 9 bases and J lost 3; bases outside the gene matches: 7. The CDR3 extends over 14 amino acids. Germline V lookup: CDR1 LNHDA, CDR2 SQIVND (reference sequence). In nucleotides, the CDR3 is TGTGCCAGCAGGACTAGCGCAAGAACAGATACGCAGTATTTT. Translation gives CASRTSARTDTQYF.

V and J are TRBV5-4 and TRBJ2-1, with 9 bases identical to TRBD2. V was clipped by 1 base and J by 14 bases; unmatched bases: 13. There are 15 residues in the CDR3. CDR1 and CDR2 (germline): SGHNT, YYREEE (reference sequence). CDR3 sequence (DNA): TGTGCCAGCAGCTTGCGGGCTAGCGGGGCCTCTAGGGAGTTCTTC. Residues: CASSLRASGASREFF.

This sequence joins TRBV5-5 and TRBJ1-2; maybe TRBD1 (5 bases). V dropped 5 bases and J dropped 3 bases, with 14 bases sitting between them. The CDR3 has 14 residues. Germline lookup yields CDR1 SGHKS and CDR2 YYEKEE (reference sequence). CDR3 sequence (DNA): TGTGCCAGCAGGGGGACTCCTTCAGACTATGGCTACACCTTC. Translation: CASRGTPSDYGYTF.

This rearrangement joins TRBV6-4 to TRBJ2-3, with 9 bases that match TRBD1. The CDR3 runs 14 residues. Germline CDR1 and CDR2: MRHNA and SNTAGT. With 4 bases clipped from V and 5 bases from J, the junction kept 4 bases outside the gene matches. The CDR3 bases are TGTGCCAGCAGTGGCACAGGGGGCCTAGATACGCAGTATTTT. Translated: CASSGTGGLDTQYF.

The chain carries TRBV4-3 and TRBJ2-7; D remains unclear. This CDR3 contains 15 residues. From germline, CDR1 is LGHNA and CDR2 YSLEER. Trimming took off 2 bases at V and 2 bases at J, with 13 bases between the two ends. The CDR3 DNA reads as TGCGCCAGCAGCCAATCCCTTCCCCTTACCTACGAGCAGTACTTC. Translated, it gives CASSQSLPLTYEQYF.

The chain is built from TRBV25-1 and TRBJ2-1, with a tentative D call TRBD1 (6 bases). CDR1 is MGHDK, CDR2 SYGVNS, per germline. The V end lost 5 bases, the J end lost 9 bases, and 14 bases lay between the germline ends. The CDR3 totals 13 residues. The CDR3 region is CASSLPGAGEQFF. CDR3 nucleotides: TGTGCCAGCAGTCTGCCAGGGGCCGGTGAGCAGTTCTTC.

The chain combines TRBV4-1 with TRBJ2-2; D possibly corresponds to TRBD2 (5 bases). Per germline, CDR1 MGHRA and CDR2 YSYEKL. The CDR3 sequence is 15 residues long. V was pared by 3 bases and J by 7 bases, with 15 bases between. In DNA form, the CDR3 reads TGCGCCAGCAGCCATCCCGAGGGCCTTGGCGGGGAGCTGTTTTTT. This encodes CASSHPEGLGGELFF.

The rearrangement joins TRBV19 to TRBJ2-2; possibly TRBD2 for D (5 bases). CDR3 length equals 13 residues. CDR1 is LNHDA and CDR2 is SQIVND in the germline V gene (reference sequence). Trimming removed 2 bases at V and 6 bases at J, with 7 bases between. The CDR3 protein is CASSIMEAGELFF. CDR3 nucleotide sequence: TGTGCCAGTAGTATAATGGAGGCCGGGGAGCTGTTTTTT. Using reference TRBV19 and TRBJ2-2 for the parts outside the CDR3, the full variable domain is DGGITQSPKYLFRKEGQNVTLSCEQNLNHDAMYWYRQDPGQGLRLIYYSQIVNDFQKGDIAEGYSVSREKKESFPLTVTSAQKNPTAFYLCASSIMEAGELFFGEGSRLTVL.

This chain uses TRBV19 with TRBJ1-1; D gene unclear. CDR3 size: 20 residues. Trimming removed 4 bases from V and 1 base from J, with 28 bases in between. Germline V gene sequence: CDR1 LNHDA, CDR2 SQIVND (reference sequence). As DNA, the CDR3 is TGTGCCAGTAGTAAGATGGGAGTTAGTCAATCGTACATGAAGAACACTGAAGCTTTCTTT. Amino acid sequence: CASSKMGVSQSYMKNTEAFF.